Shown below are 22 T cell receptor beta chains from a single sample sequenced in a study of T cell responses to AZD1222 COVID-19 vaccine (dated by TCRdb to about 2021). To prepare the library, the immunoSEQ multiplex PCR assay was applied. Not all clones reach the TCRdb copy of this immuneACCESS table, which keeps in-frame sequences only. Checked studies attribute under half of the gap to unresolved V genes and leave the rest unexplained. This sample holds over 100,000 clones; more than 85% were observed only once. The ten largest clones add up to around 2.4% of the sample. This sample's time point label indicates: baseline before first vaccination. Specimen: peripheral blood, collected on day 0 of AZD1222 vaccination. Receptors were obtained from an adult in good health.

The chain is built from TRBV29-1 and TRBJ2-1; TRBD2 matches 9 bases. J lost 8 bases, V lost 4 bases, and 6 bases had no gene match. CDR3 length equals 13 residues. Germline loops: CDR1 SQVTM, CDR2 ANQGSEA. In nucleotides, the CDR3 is TGCAGCGTTGTTGGTAGCGGGAGCTATGAGCAGTTCTTC. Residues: CSVVGSGSYEQFF.

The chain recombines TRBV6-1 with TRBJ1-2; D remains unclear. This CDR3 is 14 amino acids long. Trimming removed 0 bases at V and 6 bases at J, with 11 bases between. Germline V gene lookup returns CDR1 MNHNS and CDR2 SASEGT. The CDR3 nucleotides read TGTGCCAGCAGTGAAGCTTGGAAGGGCCATGGCTACACCTTC. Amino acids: CASSEAWKGHGYTF.

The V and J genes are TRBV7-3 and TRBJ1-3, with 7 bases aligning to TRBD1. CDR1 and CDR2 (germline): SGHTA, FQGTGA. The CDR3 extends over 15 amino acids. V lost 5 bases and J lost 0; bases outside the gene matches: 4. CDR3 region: CASSPQGDSGNTIYF. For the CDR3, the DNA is TGTGCCAGCAGCCCGCAGGGGGACTCTGGAAACACCATATATTTT.

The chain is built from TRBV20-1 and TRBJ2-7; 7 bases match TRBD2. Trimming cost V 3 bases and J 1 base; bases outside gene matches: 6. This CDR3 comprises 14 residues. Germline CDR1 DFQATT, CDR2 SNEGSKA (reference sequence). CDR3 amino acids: CSASRLAASYEQYF. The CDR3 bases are TGCAGTGCTAGTCGCCTAGCGGCGTCCTACGAGCAGTACTTC.

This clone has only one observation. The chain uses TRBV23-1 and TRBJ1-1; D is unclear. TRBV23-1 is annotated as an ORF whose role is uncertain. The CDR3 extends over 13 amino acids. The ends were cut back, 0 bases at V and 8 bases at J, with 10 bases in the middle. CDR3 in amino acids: CASSQSEGSEAFF. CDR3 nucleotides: TGCGCCAGCAGTCAATCTGAAGGGAGCGAAGCTTTCTTT.

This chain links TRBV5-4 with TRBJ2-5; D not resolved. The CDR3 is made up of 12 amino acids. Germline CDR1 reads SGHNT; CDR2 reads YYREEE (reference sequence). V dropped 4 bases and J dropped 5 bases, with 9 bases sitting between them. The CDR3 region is CASSPMGETQYF. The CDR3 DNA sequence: TGTGCCAGCAGCCCGATGGGTGAGACCCAGTACTTC.

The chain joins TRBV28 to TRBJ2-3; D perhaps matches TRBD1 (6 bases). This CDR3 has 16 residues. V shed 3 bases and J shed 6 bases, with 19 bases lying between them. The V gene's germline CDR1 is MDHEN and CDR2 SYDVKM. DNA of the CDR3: TGTGCCAGCAGTTTCCCAACAGGGTGGGCCGGTGATACGCAGTATTTT. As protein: CASSFPTGWAGDTQYF.

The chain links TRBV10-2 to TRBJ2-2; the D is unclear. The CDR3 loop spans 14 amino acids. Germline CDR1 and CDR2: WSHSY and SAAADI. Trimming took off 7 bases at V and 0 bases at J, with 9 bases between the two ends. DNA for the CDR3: TGCGCCAGCACTGACATTTCGAACACCGGGGAGCTGTTTTTT. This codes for CASTDISNTGELFF.

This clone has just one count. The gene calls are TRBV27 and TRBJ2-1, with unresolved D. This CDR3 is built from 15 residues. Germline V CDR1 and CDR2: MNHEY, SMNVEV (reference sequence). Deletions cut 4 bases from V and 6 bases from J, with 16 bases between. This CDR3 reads CASSSSPGVSNEQFF. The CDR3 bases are TGTGCCAGCAGTTCGAGCCCCGGCGTCAGCAATGAGCAGTTCTTC.

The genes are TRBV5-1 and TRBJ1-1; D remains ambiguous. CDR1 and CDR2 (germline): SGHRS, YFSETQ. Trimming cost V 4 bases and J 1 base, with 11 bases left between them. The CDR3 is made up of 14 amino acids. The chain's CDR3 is CASSHGKGNTEAFF. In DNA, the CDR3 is TGCGCCAGCAGCCATGGCAAGGGGAACACTGAAGCTTTCTTT.

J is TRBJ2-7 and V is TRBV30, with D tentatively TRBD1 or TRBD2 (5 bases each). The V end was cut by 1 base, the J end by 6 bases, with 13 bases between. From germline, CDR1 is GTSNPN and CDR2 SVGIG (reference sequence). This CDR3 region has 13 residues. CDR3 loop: CAWSGDPNGEQYF. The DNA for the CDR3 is TGTGCCTGGAGTGGGGACCCAAACGGCGAGCAGTACTTC.

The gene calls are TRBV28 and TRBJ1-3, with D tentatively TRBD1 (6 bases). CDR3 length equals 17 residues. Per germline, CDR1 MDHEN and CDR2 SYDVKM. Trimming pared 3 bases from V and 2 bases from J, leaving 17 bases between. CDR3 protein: CASSFGVRGITGNTIYF. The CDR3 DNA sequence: TGTGCCAGCAGTTTTGGGGTCAGGGGAATTACTGGAAACACCATATATTTT.

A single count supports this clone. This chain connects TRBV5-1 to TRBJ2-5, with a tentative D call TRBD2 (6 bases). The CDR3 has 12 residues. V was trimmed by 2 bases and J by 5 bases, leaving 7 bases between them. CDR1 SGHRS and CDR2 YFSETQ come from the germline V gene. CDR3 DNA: TGCGCCAGCAGCTTTGGGGGGGAGACCCAGTACTTC. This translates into CASSFGGETQYF.

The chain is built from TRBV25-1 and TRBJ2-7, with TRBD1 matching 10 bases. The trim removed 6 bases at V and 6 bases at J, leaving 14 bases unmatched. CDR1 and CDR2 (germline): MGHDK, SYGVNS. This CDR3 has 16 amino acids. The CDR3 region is CASRPPVGDRGLEQYF. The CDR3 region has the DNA TGTGCCAGCAGACCCCCGGTGGGTGACAGGGGGCTCGAGCAGTACTTC.

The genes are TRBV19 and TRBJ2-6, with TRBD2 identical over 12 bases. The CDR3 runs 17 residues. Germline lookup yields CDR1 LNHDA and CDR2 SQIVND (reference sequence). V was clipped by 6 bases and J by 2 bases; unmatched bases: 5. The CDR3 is CASSLAGGPAGANVLTF. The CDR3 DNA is TGTGCCAGTAGCCTAGCGGGAGGGCCGGCTGGGGCCAACGTCCTGACTTTC.

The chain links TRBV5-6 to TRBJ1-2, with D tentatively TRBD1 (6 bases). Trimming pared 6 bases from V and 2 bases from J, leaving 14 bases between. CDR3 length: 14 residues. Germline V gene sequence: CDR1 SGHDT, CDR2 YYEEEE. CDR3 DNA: TGTGCCAGCACCCTGGGGGGGGCAAACTATGGCTACACCTTC. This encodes CASTLGGANYGYTF.

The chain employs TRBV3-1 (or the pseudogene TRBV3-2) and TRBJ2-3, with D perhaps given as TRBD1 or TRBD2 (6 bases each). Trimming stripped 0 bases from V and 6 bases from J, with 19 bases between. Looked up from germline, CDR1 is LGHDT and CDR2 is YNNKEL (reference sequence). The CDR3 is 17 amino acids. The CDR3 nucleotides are TGTGCCAGCAGCCAAGACGTTGGGGGGCTCGGGCGCGATACGCAGTATTTT. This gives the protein CASSQDVGGLGRDTQYF.

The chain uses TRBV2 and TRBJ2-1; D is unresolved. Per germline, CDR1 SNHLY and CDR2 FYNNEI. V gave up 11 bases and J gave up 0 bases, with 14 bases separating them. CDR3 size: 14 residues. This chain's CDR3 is CASGGTTSYNEQFF. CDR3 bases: TGTGCCTCGGGTGGTACGACCTCCTACAATGAGCAGTTCTTC.

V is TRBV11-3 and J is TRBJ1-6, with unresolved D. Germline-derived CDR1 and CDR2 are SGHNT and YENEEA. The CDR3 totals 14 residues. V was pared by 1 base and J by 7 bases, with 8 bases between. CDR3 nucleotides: TGTGCCAGCAGCTTAGGAGGGTGGAATTCACCCCTCCACTTT. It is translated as CASSLGGWNSPLHF. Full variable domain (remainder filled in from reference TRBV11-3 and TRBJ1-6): EAGVVQSPRYKIIEKKQPVAFWCNPISGHNTLYWYLQNLGQGPELLIRYENEEAVDDSQLPKDRFSAERLKGVDSTLKIQPAELGDSAVYLCASSLGGWNSPLHFGNGTRLTVT.

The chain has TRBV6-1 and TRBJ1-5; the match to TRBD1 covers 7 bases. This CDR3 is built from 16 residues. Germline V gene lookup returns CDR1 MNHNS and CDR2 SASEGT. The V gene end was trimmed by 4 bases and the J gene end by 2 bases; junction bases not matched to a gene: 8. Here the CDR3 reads CASSGQGGSGNQPQHF. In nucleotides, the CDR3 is TGTGCCAGCAGTGGACAGGGAGGTTCAGGCAATCAGCCCCAGCATTTT.

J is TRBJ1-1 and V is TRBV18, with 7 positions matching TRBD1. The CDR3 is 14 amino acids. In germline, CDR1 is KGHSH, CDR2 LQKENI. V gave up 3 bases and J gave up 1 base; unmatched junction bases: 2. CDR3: CASSPGQPNTEAFF. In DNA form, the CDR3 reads TGTGCCAGCTCACCGGGACAGCCGAACACTGAAGCTTTCTTT. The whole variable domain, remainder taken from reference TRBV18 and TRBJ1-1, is NAGVMQNPRHLVRRRGQEARLRCSPMKGHSHVYWYRQLPEEGLKFMVYLQKENIIDESGMPKERFSAEFPKEGPSILRIQQVVRGDSAAYFCASSPGQPNTEAFFGQGTRLTVV.

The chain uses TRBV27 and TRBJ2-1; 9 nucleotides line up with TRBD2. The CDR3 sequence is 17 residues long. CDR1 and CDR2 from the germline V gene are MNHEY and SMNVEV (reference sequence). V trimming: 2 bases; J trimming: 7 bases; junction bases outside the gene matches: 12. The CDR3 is CASSLRWTPLAGNEQFF. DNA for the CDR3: TGTGCCAGCAGTTTAAGGTGGACACCACTAGCGGGTAATGAGCAGTTCTTC.